Each of the 16 T cell receptor beta chains below was sequenced from the same sample in a study of T cell responses to AZD1222 COVID-19 vaccine. Profiled with immunoSEQ multiplex PCR; TCRdb holds only in-frame clones, not every one. The sample lists roughly 120,000 clones, 88% occurring once. This specimen consisted of peripheral blood, obtained 28 days after the second AZD1222 dose. The receptors were gathered from an adult who received the AZD1222 COVID-19 vaccine.

The rearrangement joins TRBV5-3 to TRBJ2-7, with 9 bases that match TRBD2. TRBV5-3 is an ORF; its function is uncertain. Unmatched junction bases numbered 6, after V lost 0 bases and J lost 5 bases. The CDR3 runs to 15 residues. The DNA for the CDR3 is TGTGCCAGAAGCTTGGAAGCGGGAGGAGTGAACGAGCAGTACTTC. This encodes CARSLEAGGVNEQYF.

This chain uses TRBV6-5 with TRBJ2-3, with D unclear. The CDR3 has 12 residues. The germline V gene encodes CDR1 MNHEY and CDR2 SVGAGI. The germline V and J ends were trimmed by 7 bases and 2 bases, with 7 bases remaining between them. The CDR3 sequence: CASMDLTDTQYF. CDR3 coding DNA: TGTGCCAGCATGGACCTCACAGATACGCAGTATTTT.

The V call is TRBV4-3, the J call TRBJ2-3; D gene uncertain. Trimming left V 2 bases short and J 4 bases short, with 16 bases between. CDR3 length: 16 residues. The germline V gene has CDR1 LGHNA and CDR2 YSLEER. Here the CDR3 reads CASSQSGAFGADTQYF. As DNA, the CDR3 is TGCGCCAGCAGCCAATCCGGAGCTTTCGGCGCAGATACGCAGTATTTT.

The rearrangement uses TRBV28 and TRBJ1-2, with 8 bases identical to TRBD1. The germline V gene encodes CDR1 MDHEN and CDR2 SYDVKM. Trimming took 7 bases from V and 0 from J; bases not matched to a gene: 19. This CDR3 region has 19 residues. CDR3 in amino acids: CASTQTTGTGRRSNYGYTF. The CDR3 nucleotides read TGTGCCAGCACTCAAACTACTGGGACAGGCCGCCGGTCTAACTATGGCTACACCTTC.

V usage is TRBV2 and J usage is TRBJ2-3; D possibly corresponds to TRBD2 (5 bases). The germline gives CDR1 SNHLY, CDR2 FYNNEI. CDR3 length: 15 amino acids. V lost 6 bases to trimming and J lost 0 bases, with 13 bases between them. CDR3 protein: CASSPSAGSTDTQYF. DNA for the CDR3: TGTGCCAGCAGCCCGAGCGCGGGTAGCACAGATACGCAGTATTTT.

Comments on this clone: An end of the junction does not agree with germline; a read error may underlie this. This rearrangement joins TRBV6-2 or TRBV6-3 to TRBJ1-1, with unresolved D. CDR3 length equals 13 residues. Germline V gene lookup returns CDR1 MNHEY and CDR2 SVGEGT. Here the CDR3 reads CASSQLRGTGAFF. The CDR3 DNA reads TGTGCCAGCAGTCAACTCCGGGGTACTGGAGCTTTCTTT.

This chain joins TRBV2 and TRBJ1-2; D not certain. Germline CDR1 reads SNHLY; CDR2 reads FYNNEI. This CDR3 contains 12 residues. Trimming shortened V by 5 bases and J by 3 bases, and 7 bases separated the two germline ends. The CDR3 coding sequence is TGTGCCAGCAGTCCCATCTACTATGGCTACACCTTC. It translates to CASSPIYYGYTF.

The chain links TRBV13 to TRBJ2-5; 10 bases are a match to TRBD2. V shed 5 bases, J shed 1 base, and the junction held 1 base outside the gene matches. Germline V lookup: CDR1 PRHDT, CDR2 FYEKMQ (reference sequence). This CDR3 has 14 amino acids. CDR3 coding DNA: TGTGCCAGCAGCGGGACTAGCGTCCAAGAGACCCAGTACTTC. This gives the protein CASSGTSVQETQYF.

The rearrangement links TRBV5-1 to TRBJ1-1; the D gene is possibly TRBD1 (5 bases). This CDR3 has 12 amino acids. Trimming stripped 0 bases from V and 7 bases from J, with 7 bases between. Germline V gene lookup returns CDR1 SGHRS and CDR2 YFSETQ. CDR3 in DNA: TGCGCCAGCAGCTTGGAGGGACGTGAAGCTTTCTTT. Its protein product is CASSLEGREAFF.

J is TRBJ1-5 and V is TRBV4-1; 7 nucleotides align to TRBD1. The CDR3 has 18 residues. Trimming at V came to 1 base and at J to 0 bases, leaving 9 bases not matched to a gene. Looked up from germline, CDR1 is MGHRA and CDR2 is YSYEKL. The CDR3 nucleotides read TGCGCCAGCAGCCAAGGCAGACAGGGAGGATATAGCAATCAGCCCCAGCATTTT. This translates into CASSQGRQGGYSNQPQHF.

The chain recombines TRBV7-3 with TRBJ1-1; possible D gene TRBD1, 6 bases. Germline CDR1 is SGHTA and CDR2 is FQGTGA. The CDR3 length is 14 residues. The V and J ends lost 4 bases and 1 base respectively, with 10 bases between them. Here the CDR3 reads CASSSLGQNTEAFF. The CDR3 DNA is TGTGCCAGCAGCTCACTGGGACAGAACACTGAAGCTTTCTTT.

The chain carries TRBV12-3 or TRBV12-4 and TRBJ1-2, with D uncertain. V was cut by 3 bases and J by 7 bases, with 9 bases left in between. The CDR3 has 12 amino acids. The DNA of the CDR3 is TGTGCCAGCAGTTTTGGGGTGGGTGGCTACACCTTC. Its protein product is CASSFGVGGYTF.

The chain uses TRBV29-1 and TRBJ2-1, with a tentative D call TRBD2 (6 bases). The germline V and J ends were trimmed by 1 base and 9 bases, with 16 bases remaining between them. Germline CDR1 SQVTM, CDR2 ANQGSEA. The CDR3 totals 14 residues. The CDR3 bases are TGCAGCGTTGAAGTCCTGCCCGGGGGTGGTGAGCAGTTCTTC. The encoded protein is CSVEVLPGGGEQFF.

This clone was seen just once. The chain couples TRBV29-1 to TRBJ1-2; perhaps TRBD1 as D (5 bases). In germline, CDR1 is SQVTM, CDR2 ANQGSEA. CDR3 length: 11 residues. V lost 5 bases to trimming and J lost 3 bases, with 7 bases between them. The CDR3 loop reads CSVLGDYGYTF. In DNA, the CDR3 is TGCAGCGTTTTAGGGGACTATGGCTACACCTTC.

This chain links TRBV7-9 with TRBJ2-5; D is unclear. From germline, CDR1 is SEHNR and CDR2 FQNEAQ (reference sequence). The V gene lost 5 bases and the J gene lost 8 bases, with 12 bases spanning the gap. This CDR3 is built from 12 residues. CDR3 in DNA: TGTGCCAGCAGCCTGGAACAGTCAACCCAGTACTTC. Amino acids: CASSLEQSTQYF.

This chain links TRBV10-3 with TRBJ1-4; 9 nucleotides match TRBD1. Germline-derived CDR1 and CDR2 are ENHRY and SYGVKD. V gave up 4 bases and J gave up 7 bases; unmatched junction bases: 7. This CDR3 has 15 amino acids. The DNA of the CDR3 is TGTGCCATCAGTGCCGGGACAGGGCTTGGTGAAAAACTGTTTTTT. Encoded protein: CAISAGTGLGEKLFF.